The entry that follows covers one T cell receptor beta chain sequence. The data derive from a study of patients and donors after allogeneic stem cell transplantation. V lost 9 bases and J lost 6; bases outside the gene matches: 8. Germline CDR1 is KGHDR and CDR2 is SFDVKD. This CDR3 contains 14 residues. A single record per CDR3 protein comes from TCRdb applying MiXCR to the RT-PCR reads. The sample shows about 960,000 distinct CDR3 sequences, approximately 18% of them seen only once. The TCR was taken from a human donor who was either an allogeneic HSCT recipient or a stem cell or donor lymphocyte infusion donor (not recorded which). It is not recorded whose cells these are; they may come from a transplant donor. The sequenced material came from blood, either unsorted or a sorted T cell fraction (not recorded which). The V and J genes are TRBV24-1 and TRBJ2-3; 10 bases align to TRBD2. Written as DNA, the CDR3 is TGTGCCACCCGGGCTAGCGGGAGTGGGGATACGCAGTATTTT. Translating gives CATRASGSGDTQYF.